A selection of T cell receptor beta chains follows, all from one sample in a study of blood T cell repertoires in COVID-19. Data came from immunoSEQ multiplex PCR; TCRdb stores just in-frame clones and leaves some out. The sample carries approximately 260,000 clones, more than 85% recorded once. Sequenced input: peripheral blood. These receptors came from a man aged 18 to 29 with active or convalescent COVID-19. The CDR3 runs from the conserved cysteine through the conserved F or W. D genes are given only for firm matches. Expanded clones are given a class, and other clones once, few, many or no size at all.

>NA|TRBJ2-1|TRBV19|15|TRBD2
TGTGCCAGTGGCCTTTCTAGCGGGAGGTACAATGAGCAGTTCTTC
CASGLSSGRYNEQFF
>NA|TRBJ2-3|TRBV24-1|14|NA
TGTGCCACCAGTCCCCGAAGGGGTCGAGATACGCAGTATTTT
CATSPRRGRDTQYF
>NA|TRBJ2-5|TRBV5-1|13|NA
TGCGCCAGCAGCTCGACAGTTGGGGAGACCCAGTACTTC
CASSSTVGETQYF
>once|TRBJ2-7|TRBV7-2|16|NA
TGTGCCAGCAGCTTATCCAGGGGGGCGGTAGCCTACGAGCAGTACTTC
CASSLSRGAVAYEQYF
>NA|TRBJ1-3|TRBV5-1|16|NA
TGCGCCAGCAGCCCGGCGGTGCTGGTCTCTGGAAACACCATATATTTT
CASSPAVLVSGNTIYF
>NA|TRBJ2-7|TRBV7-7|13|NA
TGTGCTAGCAGCCCCACCGGGGGAGGCGAGCAGTACTTC
CASSPTGGGEQYF
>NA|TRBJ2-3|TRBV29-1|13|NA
TGCAGCGTGGAGGGACCCACCACAGATACGCAGTATTTT
CSVEGPTTDTQYF
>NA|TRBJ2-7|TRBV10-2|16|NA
TGCGCCAGCAGTGAGTGGAACACAGGGATGTCCTACGAGCAGTACTTC
CASSEWNTGMSYEQYF
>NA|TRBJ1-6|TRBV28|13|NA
TGTGCCAGTCGAACAGGGACTAATTCACCCCTCCACTTT
CASRTGTNSPLHF
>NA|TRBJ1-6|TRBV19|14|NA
TGTGCCAGTAGTATCTCAGGGAATAATTCACCCCTCCACTTT
CASSISGNNSPLHF
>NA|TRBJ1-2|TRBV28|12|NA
TGTGCCAGCAGTTCGGACTCTTATGGCTACACCTTC
CASSSDSYGYTF
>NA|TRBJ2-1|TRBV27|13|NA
TGTGCCAGCAGTGCTACAGGTGGAAATGAGCAGTTCTTC
CASSATGGNEQFF
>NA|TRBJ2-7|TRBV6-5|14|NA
TGTGCCAGCAGTTACTCGAGTACCCCGGGCGAGCAGTACTTC
CASSYSSTPGEQYF
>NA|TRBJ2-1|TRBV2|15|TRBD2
TGTGCCAGCAGACCGACTAGCGGGAGTCGCAATGAGCAGTTCTTC
CASRPTSGSRNEQFF
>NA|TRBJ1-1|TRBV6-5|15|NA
TGTGCCAGCAGGGGTGGACAGCTTTTGGGGCAGGGAGCTTTCTTT
CASRGGQLLGQGAFF
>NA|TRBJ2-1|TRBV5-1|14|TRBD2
TGCGCCAGCAGCTTGGGACTAGCGGGAGCCTCGGAGTTCTTC
CASSLGLAGASEFF
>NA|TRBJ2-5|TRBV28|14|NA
TGTGCCAGCAGTTTTCTTAGCGACCAAGAGACCCAGTACTTC
CASSFLSDQETQYF
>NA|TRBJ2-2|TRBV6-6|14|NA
TGTGCCGCCTCGGGGGGCAGGGTGGCCGGGGAGCTGTTTTTT
CAASGGRVAGELFF
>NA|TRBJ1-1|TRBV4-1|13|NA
TGCGCCAGCAGCCAAGATTTCAGGGATGAAGCTTTCTTT
CASSQDFRDEAFF
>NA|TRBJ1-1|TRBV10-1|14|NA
TGCGCCAGCAGTGCGGCAGCGAGGGACACTGAAGCTTTCTTT
CASSAAARDTEAFF
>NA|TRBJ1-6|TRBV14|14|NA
TGTGCCAGCAGCGTGAGCTCCTATAATTCACCCCTCCACTTT
CASSVSSYNSPLHF
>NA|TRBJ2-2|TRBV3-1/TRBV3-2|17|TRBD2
TGTGCCAGCAGACCGGGACTAGCGGGTTCAGGGGCCGGGGAGCTGTTTTTT
CASRPGLAGSGAGELFF
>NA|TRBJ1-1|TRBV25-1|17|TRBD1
TGTGCCAGCAGTGATGAGGGCCAAAGGACAGGGCGGACTGAAGCTTTCTTT
CASSDEGQRTGRTEAFF
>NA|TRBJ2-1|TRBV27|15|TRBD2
TGTGCCAGCAGTCTATTAGCGGGACTCTACAATGAGCAGTTCTTC
CASSLLAGLYNEQFF
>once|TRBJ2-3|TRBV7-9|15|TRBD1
TGTGCCAGCAGCTCGGGACAGCCTAGCACAGATACGCAGTATTTT
CASSSGQPSTDTQYF
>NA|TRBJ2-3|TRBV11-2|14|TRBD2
TGTGCCAGCAGCCCGGCGGGGGGCCCAGATACGCAGTATTTT
CASSPAGGPDTQYF
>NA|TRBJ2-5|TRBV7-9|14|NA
TGTGCCAGCAGCCTCAGGGTCGGCCAAGAGACCCAGTACTTC
CASSLRVGQETQYF
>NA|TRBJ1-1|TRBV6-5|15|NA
TGTGCCAGCAGTTACGGTGCGGCAGGGGACACTGAAGCTTTCTTT
CASSYGAAGDTEAFF
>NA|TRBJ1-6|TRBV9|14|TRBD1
TGTGCCAGCAGCGTAGAAGGGGGCAACTCACCCCTCCACTTT
CASSVEGGNSPLHF
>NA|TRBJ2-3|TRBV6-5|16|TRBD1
TGTGCCAGCAGTTACTCGGGAAGGGGGCCAGCAGATACGCAGTATTTT
CASSYSGRGPADTQYF
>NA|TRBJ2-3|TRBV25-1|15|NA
TGTGCCAGCTCTGGACCAGGAGGTGTCACAGATACGCAGTATTTT
CASSGPGGVTDTQYF
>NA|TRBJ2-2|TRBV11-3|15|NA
TGTGCCAGCAGCTTAGGAGTAGTGGACACCGGGGAGCTGTTTTTT
CASSLGVVDTGELFF
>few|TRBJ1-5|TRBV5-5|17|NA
TGTGCCAGCAGCTTGAGGGGCCAACTTTATAGCAATCAGCCCCAGCATTTT
CASSLRGQLYSNQPQHF
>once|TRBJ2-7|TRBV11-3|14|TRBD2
TGTGCCAGCAGCTTAGCGGGAGGTAACAACGAGCAGTACTTC
CASSLAGGNNEQYF
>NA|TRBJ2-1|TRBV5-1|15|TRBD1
TGCGCCAGCAGCAAGACAGGGGGCGCTGGGAATGAGCAGTTCTTC
CASSKTGGAGNEQFF
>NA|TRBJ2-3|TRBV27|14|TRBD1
TGTGCCAGCACGGGAGACAGGGGGCTAGGTACGCAGTATTTT
CASTGDRGLGTQYF
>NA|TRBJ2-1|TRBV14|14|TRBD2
TGTGCCAGCAGCGGGCTAGCGGAAAGGCTTGAGCAGTTCTTC
CASSGLAERLEQFF
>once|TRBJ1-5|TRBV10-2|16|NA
TGCGCCAGCAGTGAGTCACATGGTTATAGCAATCAGCCCCAGCATTTT
CASSESHGYSNQPQHF
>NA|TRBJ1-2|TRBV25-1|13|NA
TGTGCCAGCAGGGGGAGAGTTTGGCATGGCTACACCTTC
CASRGRVWHGYTF
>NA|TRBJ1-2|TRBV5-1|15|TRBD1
TGCGCCAGCAGCTTGTCCGGGACAGGGGTTCGTGGCTACACCTTC
CASSLSGTGVRGYTF
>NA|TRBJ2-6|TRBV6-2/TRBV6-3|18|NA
TGTGCCAGCAGTTACTCGATAGGGGGGGTCTCTGGGGCCAACGTCCTGACTTTC
CASSYSIGGVSGANVLTF
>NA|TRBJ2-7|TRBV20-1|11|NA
TGCAGTGCTCCCGTCCGGGGCGAGCAGTACTTC
CSAPVRGEQYF
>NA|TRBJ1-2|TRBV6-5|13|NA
TGTGCCAGCAGCTCTGCAGGGGACGGGGGCTACACCTTC
CASSSAGDGGYTF
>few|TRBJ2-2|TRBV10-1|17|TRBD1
TGCGCCAGCAGTCCCCAGGACAGGGAGGACCGGACCGGGGAGCTGTTTTTT
CASSPQDREDRTGELFF
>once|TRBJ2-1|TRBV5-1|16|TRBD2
TGCGCCAGCAGCTTCCTCCCTAGCGGGGGGGCGAATGAGCAGTTCTTC
CASSFLPSGGANEQFF
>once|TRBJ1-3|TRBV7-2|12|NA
TGTGCCAGCAGCCCCCGCGCGAACACCATATATTTT
CASSPRANTIYF
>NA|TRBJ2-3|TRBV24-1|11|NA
TGTGCCACCAGTGACCTGGGAGGCCAGTATTTT
CATSDLGGQYF
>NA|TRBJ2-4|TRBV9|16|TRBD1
TGTGCCAGCAGCGGTAGGGACAGCTCGGGCGTGAACATTCAGTACTTC
CASSGRDSSGVNIQYF
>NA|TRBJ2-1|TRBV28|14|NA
TGTGCCAGCAGTTTAGTATTTCCTTACAATGAGCAGTTCTTC
CASSLVFPYNEQFF
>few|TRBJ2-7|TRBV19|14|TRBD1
TGTGCCAGTAGCGAGACAGGGGGGTCCTACGAGCAGTACTTC
CASSETGGSYEQYF
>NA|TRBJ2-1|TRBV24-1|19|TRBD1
TGTGCCACCAGTGATAGAAAGGGACAGATACCCAGCTCCTACAATGAGCAGTTCTTC
CATSDRKGQIPSSYNEQFF
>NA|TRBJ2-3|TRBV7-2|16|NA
TGTGCCAGCAGCTTAGGGGGGCTAGCGGCCACAGATACGCAGTATTTT
CASSLGGLAATDTQYF
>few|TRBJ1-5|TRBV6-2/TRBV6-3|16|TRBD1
TGTGCCAGCAGTTACGGCTGGGACAGGGATGACCAGCCCCAGCATTTT
CASSYGWDRDDQPQHF
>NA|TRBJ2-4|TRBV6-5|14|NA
TGTGCGAGCGGGGTAAGGGGACAGCTAAACATTCAGTACTTC
CASGVRGQLNIQYF